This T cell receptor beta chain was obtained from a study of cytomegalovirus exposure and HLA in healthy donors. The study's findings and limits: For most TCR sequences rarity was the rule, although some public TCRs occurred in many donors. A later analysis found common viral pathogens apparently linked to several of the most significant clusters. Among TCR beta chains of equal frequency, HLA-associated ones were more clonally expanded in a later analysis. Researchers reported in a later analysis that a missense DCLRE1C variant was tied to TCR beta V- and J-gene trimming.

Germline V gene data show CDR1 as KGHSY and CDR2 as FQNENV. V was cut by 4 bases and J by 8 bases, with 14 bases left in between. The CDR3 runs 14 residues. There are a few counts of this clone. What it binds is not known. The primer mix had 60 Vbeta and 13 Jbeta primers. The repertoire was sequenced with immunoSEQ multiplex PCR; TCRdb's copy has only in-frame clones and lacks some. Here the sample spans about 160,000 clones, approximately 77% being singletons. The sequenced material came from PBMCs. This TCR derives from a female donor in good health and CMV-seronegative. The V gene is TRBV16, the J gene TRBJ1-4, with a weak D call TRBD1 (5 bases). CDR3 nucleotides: TGTGCCAGCAGCCGCGGAAGGGGCCGGGAAAAACTGTTTTTT. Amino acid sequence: CASSRGRGREKLFF.